The clone carrying this T cell receptor beta chain was picked up one time. Antigen specificity is unknown. A read error is likely, as this CDR3 ends without the conserved phenylalanine or tryptophan. The record originates from a study of cytomegalovirus exposure and HLA in healthy donors. Notes on the study in general: Generally TCR sequences proved uncommon, though certain public TCRs appeared in numerous donors. The HLA-A and HLA-B alleles of most subjects were reportedly predicted accurately from TCR beta sequences.

Germline V gene sequence: CDR1 MNHNS, CDR2 SASEGT. V shed 7 bases and J shed 4 bases, with 13 bases lying between them. This CDR3 spans 13 amino acids. Both 60 Vbeta primers and 13 Jbeta primers went into the PCR. Profiled with immunoSEQ multiplex PCR; TCRdb holds only in-frame clones, not every one. The repertoire includes 100,000 to 150,000 clones, about four fifths of them detected once, and approximately 3.8% sits in the top ten. The chain uses TRBV6-1 and TRBJ1-2, with TRBD1 as a possible D gene (5 bases). Sequencing was carried out using PBMCs. The receptor comes from a man aged 35-49 years in good health and CMV-seronegative. The CDR3 DNA reads TGTGCCAGCACCAGACAGCTGGTCTATGGCTACACCCTC. Translated, it gives CASTRQLVYGYTL.